A single sample gave rise to the 5 T cell receptor beta chains below, sequenced in a study of T cells in women clearing cervical HPV infection. Using immunoSEQ multiplex PCR, the repertoire was profiled, and TCRdb retains in-frame clones only, with some absent. This repertoire includes about 30,000 clones. The sequenced sample consisted of blood buffy coat. The receptor source for this set is a woman aged 18 to 75 with a cervical HPV16 infection that either progressed to CIN3+ or cleared (not recorded which).

In regard to this clone: Read data end 3 residues before the CDR3 end; the end is taken from the germline J gene. Within the sample, other DNA sequences also encode this same CDR3. The chain carries TRBV30 and TRBJ2-1; the D gene is possibly TRBD2 (6 bases). Trimming left V 4 bases short and J 7 bases short, with 17 bases between. The CDR3 loop spans 14 amino acids. CDR1 and CDR2 (germline): GTSNPN, SVGIG (reference sequence). The CDR3 loop reads CAWTPAGLLNEQFF. The part of the CDR3 DNA that was read is TGTGCCTGGACCCCGGCAGGACTACTTAATGAG.

Worth noting for this clone: The CDR3 goes on 3 residues after the read ends, and that part is filled in from the germline J gene. The rearrangement joins TRBV5-4 to TRBJ2-7; D may be TRBD1 (6 bases). V shed 6 bases and J shed 0 bases, with 13 bases lying between them. CDR1 SGHNT and CDR2 YYREEE come from the germline V gene (reference sequence). The CDR3 covers 14 residues. CDR3: CASNSRDNSYEQYF. The CDR3 bases that were read are TGTGCCAGCAATTCCCGGGACAACTCCTACGAG.

As for this clone: The read terminates 3 residues before the CDR3 end, so the remaining end is supplied by the germline J gene. The V and J genes are TRBV19 and TRBJ1-1; TRBD1 agrees at 10 bases. Germline assignment: CDR1 LNHDA and CDR2 SQIVND (reference sequence). V lost 5 bases and J lost 1; bases outside the gene matches: 7. The CDR3 consists of 16 residues. The part of the CDR3 DNA that was read is TGTGCCAGTAGTCTTCGGGACAGGGGATCGAACACTGAA. Translating gives CASSLRDRGSNTE. The whole CDR3 protein reads CASSLRDRGSNTEAFF.

Notes on this clone: The DNA ends 3 residues before the CDR3 does, and the rest of the CDR3 is filled in from the germline J gene. The V and J genes are TRBV20-1 and TRBJ2-3; the D gene is possibly TRBD2 (5 bases). V dropped 6 bases and J dropped 2 bases, with 15 bases sitting between them. This CDR3 region has 14 residues. The germline gives CDR1 DFQATT, CDR2 SNEGSKA (reference sequence). The CDR3 region is CSANGLLLTDTQYF. The sequenced part of the CDR3 DNA is TGCAGTGCCAACGGACTCCTGCTCACAGATACG.

To note about this clone: The DNA ends 3 residues before the CDR3 does, and the rest of the CDR3 is filled in from the germline J gene. V and J are TRBV20-1 and TRBJ2-1; D may be TRBD2 (5 bases). Germline assignment: CDR1 DFQATT and CDR2 SNEGSKA (reference sequence). The CDR3 extends over 16 amino acids. Trimming cost V 3 bases and J 5 bases, with 20 bases left between them. The CDR3 region is CSARGFRESGDNEQFF. The sequenced CDR3 bases are TGCAGTGCTAGGGGTTTTCGGGAAAGCGGCGACAATGAG.